This TCR beta chain was profiled in a study of regulatory T cells in long-lasting Graves disease. The time point was: newly diagnosed GD, antithyroid drugs for less than 3 months. Extracted PBMC RNA gave rise to the TCR library. Study-wide results and caveats: Sharing of public clonotypes was greater in persistent patients (about 2,700) than in new patients (roughly 1,000).

This clonotype was seen more than once but under ten times. Its antigen remains unknown. Arm-PCR of CDR3 regions and iRepertoire HTBI primers were used to build TCR beta libraries. In TCRdb, the multiplex PCR reads were re-called with MiXCR into one record per CDR3 protein. Among about 620,000 distinct CDR3 sequences, around 15% were seen once, and the ten largest hold approximately 20%. The CDR3 totals 14 residues. Germline lookup yields CDR1 SGHRS and CDR2 YFSETQ. The J segment lost 7 bases and the V segment lost 4 bases, leaving 5 bases of the junction unmatched. These data also formed part of another study, on T cells in Graves' hyperthyroidism and ophthalmopathy. That publication notes: The diagnoses drew upon clinical symptoms, serum thyroxine and TRAb, thyroid ultrasound and orbital computed tomography.

The chain has TRBV5-1 and TRBJ1-4, with TRBD1 identical over 9 bases. The receptor was isolated from a woman in her thirties with Graves disease. The material sequenced was peripheral blood mononuclear cells (PBMCs), taken at new diagnosis, from a patient treated with antithyroid drugs. CDR3 in DNA: TGCGCCAGCAGCATACAGGGGGCAGGTGAAAAACTGTTTTTT. This encodes CASSIQGAGEKLFF.